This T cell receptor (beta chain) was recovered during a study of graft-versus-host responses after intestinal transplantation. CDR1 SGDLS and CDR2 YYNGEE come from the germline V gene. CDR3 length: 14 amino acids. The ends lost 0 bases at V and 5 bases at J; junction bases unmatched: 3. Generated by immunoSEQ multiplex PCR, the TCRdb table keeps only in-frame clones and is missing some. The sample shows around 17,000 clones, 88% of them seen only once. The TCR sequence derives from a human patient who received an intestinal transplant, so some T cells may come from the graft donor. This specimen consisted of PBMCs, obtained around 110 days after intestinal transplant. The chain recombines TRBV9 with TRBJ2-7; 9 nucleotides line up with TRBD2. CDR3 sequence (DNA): TGTGCCAGCAGCGTAGGGTTAGCGGGAGACGAGCAGTACTTC. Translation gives CASSVGLAGDEQYF.